This T cell receptor (beta chain) was sequenced for a study of beta chain features in type 1 diabetes. Expressed TCRB transcripts were sequenced, since all the RNA that had been isolated was reverse transcribed. Across stem cell-like memory T cell samples, reads averaged about 1.01 million. Libraries were prepared by immunoSEQ multiplex PCR; TCRdb keeps only in-frame clonotypes and omits some of them. The sample yields tens of thousands of clones, about half seen once. About this clone itself: Its antigen remains unidentified.

Trimming pared 1 base from V and 3 bases from J, leaving 5 bases between. The CDR3 runs to 12 residues. Germline V gene data show CDR1 as GTSNPN and CDR2 as SVGIG (reference sequence). The study, taken as a whole, reports: TCRB CDR3 length was moderately but significantly reduced in all four CD4+ subsets of Type 1 diabetes patients. Because the template was cDNA, high-expressing cells might be over-represented.

One heparinised blood draw averaging approximately 0.11 L was given by each donor. The receptor's source is a woman aged 30 to 39 in good health. The sample taken for sequencing was stem cell memory CD4+ T cells from blood. The V and J genes are TRBV30 and TRBJ2-3, with D uncertain. CDR3 sequence: CAWSASTDTQYF. CDR3 DNA sequence: TGTGCCTGGAGTGCCTCGACAGATACGCAGTATTTT. The whole variable domain, remainder taken from reference TRBV30 and TRBJ2-3, is SQTIHQWPATLVQPVGSPLSLECTVEGTSNPNLYWYRQAAGRGLQLLFYSVGIGQISSEVPQNLSASRPQDRQFILSSKKLLLSDSGFYLCAWSASTDTQYFGPGTRLTVL.